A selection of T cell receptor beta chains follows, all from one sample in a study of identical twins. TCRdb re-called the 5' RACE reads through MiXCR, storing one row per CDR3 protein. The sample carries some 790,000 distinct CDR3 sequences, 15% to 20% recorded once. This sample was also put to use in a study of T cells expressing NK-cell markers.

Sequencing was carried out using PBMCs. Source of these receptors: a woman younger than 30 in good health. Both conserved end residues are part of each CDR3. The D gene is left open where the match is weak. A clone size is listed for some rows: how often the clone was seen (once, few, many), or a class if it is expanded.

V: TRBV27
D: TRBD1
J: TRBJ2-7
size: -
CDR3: CASSLMTGDQYEQYF
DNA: TGTGCCAGCAGTTTAATGACAGGGGACCAATACGAGCAGTACTTC

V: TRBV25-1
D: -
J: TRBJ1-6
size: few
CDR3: CASMSARTLNSPLHF
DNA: TGTGCCAGCATGTCGGCACGGACATTAAATTCACCCCTCCACTTT

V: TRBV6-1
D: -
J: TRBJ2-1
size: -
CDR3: CASSEVRGLNEQFF
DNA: TGTGCCAGCAGTGAAGTTCGGGGCCTCAATGAGCAGTTCTTC

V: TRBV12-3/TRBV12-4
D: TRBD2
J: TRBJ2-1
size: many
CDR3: CASSSGREGREQFF
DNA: TGTGCCAGCAGTTCAGGGCGGGAGGGCCGTGAGCAGTTCTTC

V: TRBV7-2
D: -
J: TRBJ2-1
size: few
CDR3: CASSPTRVNYNEQFF
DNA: TGTGCCAGCAGCCCGACCCGAGTAAACTACAATGAGCAGTTCTTC

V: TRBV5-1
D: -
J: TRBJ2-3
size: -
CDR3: CASSFGQSADTQYF
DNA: TGCGCCAGCAGCTTCGGACAGAGTGCAGATACGCAGTATTTT

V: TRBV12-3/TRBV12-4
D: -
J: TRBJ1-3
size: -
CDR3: CASSLWDNLNTIYF
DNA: TGTGCCAGCAGTTTATGGGACAATTTAAACACCATATATTTT

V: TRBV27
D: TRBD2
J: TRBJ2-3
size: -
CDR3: CASSFRTSGRDTQYF
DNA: TGTGCCAGCAGTTTTCGGACTAGCGGGAGGGATACGCAGTATTTT

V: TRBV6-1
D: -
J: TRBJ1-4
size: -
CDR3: CASSQVGQSEKLFF
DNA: TGTGCCAGCAGCCAGGTTGGACAGTCGGAAAAACTGTTTTTT

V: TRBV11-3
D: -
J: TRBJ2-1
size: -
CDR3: CASRNEGNEQFF
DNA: TGTGCCAGCAGAAACGAGGGGAATGAGCAGTTCTTC

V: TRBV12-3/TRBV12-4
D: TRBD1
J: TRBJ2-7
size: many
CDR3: CASSSQGTGTYEQYF
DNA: TGTGCCAGCAGCTCCCAAGGGACAGGGACTTACGAGCAGTACTTC

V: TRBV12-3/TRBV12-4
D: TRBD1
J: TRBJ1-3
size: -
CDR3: CASSLQGALLGNTIYF
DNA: TGTGCCAGCAGCTTACAGGGGGCCCTGCTTGGAAACACCATATATTTT

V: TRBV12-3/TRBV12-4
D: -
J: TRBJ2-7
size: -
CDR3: CASSSNKGDYEQYF
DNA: TGTGCCAGCAGTTCCAACAAGGGGGACTACGAGCAGTACTTC

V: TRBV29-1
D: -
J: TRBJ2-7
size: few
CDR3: CSVVSGPRYEQYF
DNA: TGCAGCGTTGTTTCCGGGCCAAGATACGAGCAGTACTTC

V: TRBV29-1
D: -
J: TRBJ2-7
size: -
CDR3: CSVAQRSYEQYF
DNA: TGCAGCGTTGCCCAGAGGTCCTACGAGCAGTACTTC

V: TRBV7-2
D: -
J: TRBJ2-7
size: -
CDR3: CASSLKRGRSPYEQYF
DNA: TGTGCCAGCAGCCTTAAACGGGGTCGTAGTCCCTACGAGCAGTACTTC

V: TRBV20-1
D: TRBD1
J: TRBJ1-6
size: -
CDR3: CSAPGTGGRTLHF
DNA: TGCAGTGCTCCCGGGACAGGGGGCAGGACCCTCCACTTT

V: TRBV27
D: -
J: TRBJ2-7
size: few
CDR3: CASSEGFLRGSFPYEQYF
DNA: TGTGCCAGCAGTGAAGGTTTTCTACGGGGGTCTTTTCCCTACGAGCAGTACTTC

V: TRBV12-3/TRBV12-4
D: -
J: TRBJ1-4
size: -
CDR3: CASSPHGGEEKLFF
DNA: TGTGCCAGCAGTCCTCACGGCGGGGAAGAAAAACTGTTTTTT

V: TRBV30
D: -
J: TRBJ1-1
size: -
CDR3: CAWGVWDEAFF
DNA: TGTGCCTGGGGGGTTTGGGATGAAGCTTTCTTT

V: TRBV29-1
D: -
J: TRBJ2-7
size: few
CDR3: CSVGQGMDEQYF
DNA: TGCAGCGTTGGGCAGGGGATGGACGAGCAGTACTTC

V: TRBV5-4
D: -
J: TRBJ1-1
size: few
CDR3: CASSLSPRNTEAFF
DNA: TGTGCCAGCAGCTTGAGTCCTAGAAACACTGAAGCTTTCTTT

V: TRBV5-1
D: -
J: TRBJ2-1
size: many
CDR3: CASSSPDSYNEQFF
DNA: TGCGCCAGCAGTTCCCCGGACTCATACAATGAGCAGTTCTTC

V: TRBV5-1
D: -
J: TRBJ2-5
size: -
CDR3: CASSLEGTLGAETQYF
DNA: TGCGCCAGCAGCTTGGAGGGGACCCTAGGAGCCGAGACCCAGTACTTC

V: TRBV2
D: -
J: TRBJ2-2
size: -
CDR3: CASSRPSANTGELFF
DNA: TGTGCCAGCAGTCGACCGTCCGCGAACACCGGGGAGCTGTTTTTT

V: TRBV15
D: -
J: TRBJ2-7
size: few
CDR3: CATSMEQSSYEQYF
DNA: TGTGCCACCAGCATGGAACAGAGCTCCTACGAGCAGTACTTC

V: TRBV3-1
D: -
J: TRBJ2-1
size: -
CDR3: CASSPADLSYNEQFF
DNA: TGTGCCAGCAGCCCAGCGGACCTCTCCTACAATGAGCAGTTCTTC

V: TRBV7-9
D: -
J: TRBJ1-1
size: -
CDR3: CASAPLLNTEAFF
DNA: TGTGCCAGCGCTCCCCTATTGAACACTGAAGCTTTCTTT

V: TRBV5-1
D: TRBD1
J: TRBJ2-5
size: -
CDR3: CASSSGTGLETQYF
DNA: TGCGCCAGCAGCTCCGGGACAGGGTTGGAGACCCAGTACTTC

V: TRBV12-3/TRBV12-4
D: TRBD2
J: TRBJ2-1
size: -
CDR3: CACSLRASGGARVAHEQFF
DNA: TGTGCCTGCAGTTTAAGAGCTAGCGGGGGGGCTCGCGTCGCCCATGAGCAGTTCTTC

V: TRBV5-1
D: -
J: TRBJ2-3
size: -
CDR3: CASSVPGARVDTQYF
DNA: TGCGCCAGCAGCGTGCCAGGGGCTCGGGTAGATACGCAGTATTTT

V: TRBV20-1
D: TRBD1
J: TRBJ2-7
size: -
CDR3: CSARPTGTGANYEQYF
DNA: TGCAGTGCTAGGCCCACCGGGACAGGGGCCAACTACGAGCAGTACTTC

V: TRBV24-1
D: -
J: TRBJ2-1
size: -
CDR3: CATSLTGSGINEQFF
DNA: TGTGCCACCAGTCTCACAGGGTCGGGAATCAATGAGCAGTTCTTC

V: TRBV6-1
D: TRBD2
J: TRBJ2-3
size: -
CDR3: CASSETSGGGVLGTDTQYF
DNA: TGTGCCAGCAGTGAAACTAGCGGGGGGGGCGTTCTAGGCACAGATACGCAGTATTTT

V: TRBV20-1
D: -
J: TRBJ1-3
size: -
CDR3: CSARDTFSGNTIYF
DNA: TGCAGTGCTAGAGATACATTCTCTGGAAACACCATATATTTT

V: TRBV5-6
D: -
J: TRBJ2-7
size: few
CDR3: CASSLEQVTYEQYF
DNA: TGTGCCAGCAGCTTGGAACAGGTCACCTACGAGCAGTACTTC

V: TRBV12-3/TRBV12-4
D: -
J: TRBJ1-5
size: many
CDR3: CASRVQGYNQPQHF
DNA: TGTGCCAGCAGGGTCCAGGGGTATAATCAGCCCCAGCATTTT

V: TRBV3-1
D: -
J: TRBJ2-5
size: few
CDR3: CASSQRPGVRETQYF
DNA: TGTGCCAGCAGCCAACGCCCGGGGGTGCGAGAGACCCAGTACTTC

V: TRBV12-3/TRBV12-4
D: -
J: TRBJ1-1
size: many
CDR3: CASSLSAGTEAFF
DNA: TGTGCCAGCAGTTTATCGGCCGGCACTGAAGCTTTCTTT

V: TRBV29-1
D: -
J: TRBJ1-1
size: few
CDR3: CSVDASDTEAFF
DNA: TGCAGCGTTGATGCCAGCGACACTGAAGCTTTCTTT

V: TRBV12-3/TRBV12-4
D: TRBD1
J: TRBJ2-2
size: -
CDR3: CASRQGVYTGELFF
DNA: TGTGCCAGCAGACAGGGGGTTTACACCGGGGAGCTGTTTTTT

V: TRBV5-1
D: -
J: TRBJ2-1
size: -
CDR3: CASSLLTGPKFF
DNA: TGCGCCAGCAGCCTTCTTACGGGACCAAAGTTCTTC

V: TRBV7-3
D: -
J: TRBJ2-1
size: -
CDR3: CASSPHHNFNSYNEQFF
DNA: TGTGCCAGCAGCCCCCACCACAATTTCAACTCCTACAATGAGCAGTTCTTC

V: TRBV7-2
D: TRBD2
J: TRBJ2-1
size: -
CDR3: CASSGGRFSNEQFF
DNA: TGTGCCAGCAGCGGCGGGAGATTCTCCAATGAGCAGTTCTTC

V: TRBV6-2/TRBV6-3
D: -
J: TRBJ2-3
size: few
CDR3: CASSPIKQTDTQYF
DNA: TGTGCCAGCAGCCCAATCAAACAGACAGATACGCAGTATTTT

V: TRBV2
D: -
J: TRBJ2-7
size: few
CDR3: CASSLGRYGYEQYF
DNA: TGTGCCAGCAGCTTGGGCAGGTACGGCTACGAGCAGTACTTC

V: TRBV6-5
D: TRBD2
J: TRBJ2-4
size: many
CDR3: CASSYQLAESGVAKNIQYF
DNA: TGTGCCAGCAGTTACCAACTAGCGGAGTCCGGGGTAGCCAAAAACATTCAGTACTTC

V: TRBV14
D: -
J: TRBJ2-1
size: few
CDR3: CASSRPGPNNEQFF
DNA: TGTGCCAGCAGCCGACCGGGACCAAACAATGAGCAGTTCTTC

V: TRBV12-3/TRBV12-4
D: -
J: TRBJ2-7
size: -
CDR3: CASSLIGQRHEQYF
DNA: TGTGCCAGCAGTTTAATTGGACAGAGGCACGAGCAGTACTTC

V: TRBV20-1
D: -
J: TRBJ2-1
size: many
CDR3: CSASGNNEQFF
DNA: TGCAGTGCTTCAGGGAACAATGAGCAGTTCTTC

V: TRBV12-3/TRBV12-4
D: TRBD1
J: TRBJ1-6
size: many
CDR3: CASTRSTGGYSPLHF
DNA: TGTGCCAGCACTAGATCGACAGGGGGTTATTCACCCCTCCACTTT

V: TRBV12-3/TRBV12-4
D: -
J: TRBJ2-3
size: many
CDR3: CASSLVGLGDTQYF
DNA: TGTGCCAGCAGTTTGGTAGGGTTAGGAGATACGCAGTATTTT

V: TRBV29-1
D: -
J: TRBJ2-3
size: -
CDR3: CSGGGRTTDTQYF
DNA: TGCAGCGGGGGAGGCAGGACCACAGATACGCAGTATTTT

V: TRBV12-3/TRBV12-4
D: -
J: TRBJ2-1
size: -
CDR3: CASSFSEGTGRFF
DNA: TGTGCCAGCAGTTTCTCGGAGGGGACTGGCCGGTTCTTC

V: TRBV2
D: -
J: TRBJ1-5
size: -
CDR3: CASNDVMGSQPQHF
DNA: TGTGCCAGCAACGATGTTATGGGCTCACAGCCCCAGCATTTT